This TCR beta chain was retrieved from a study of OX40 agonist ivuxolimab in advanced cancers. The V gene's germline CDR1 is SGHTA and CDR2 FQGNSA. V was clipped by 5 bases and J by 1 base, with 11 bases between them. This CDR3 is 14 amino acids long. This table comes from immunoSEQ multiplex PCR, and its TCRdb copy is limited to in-frame clones, with some not included. The sample lists some 54,000 clones; over 60% were seen once. The material was CD4+ or CD8+ T cells sorted from blood, obtained in a trial of the OX40 agonist ivuxolimab. The sequence came from an adult with an advanced solid tumor such as melanoma, head and neck, liver or kidney cancer. The V and J genes are TRBV7-2 and TRBJ1-1; TRBD1 might be the D (6 bases). The DNA for the CDR3 is TGTGCCAGCAGCCCCCCCAGGGGGAACACTGAAGCTTTCTTT. Encoded protein: CASSPPRGNTEAFF.